Below are 8 T cell receptor beta chains sequenced from a single sample in a study of shared clonotypes between healthy human individuals. Sequencing used immunoSEQ multiplex PCR; TCRdb keeps in-frame clones, though not all of them. This table has 2 million to 2.5 million clones, approximately 95% appearing once. Sample: naive CD4+ T cells from PBMCs. The subset is: CD45RA+ positively selected. The receptor source for this set is a man younger than 35 in good health. Some clones in this sample may be carry-over from other donors' samples.

A remark on this clone: A much larger clone lies a single base off, so this may be a read error. This chain links TRBV7-9 with TRBJ2-3; no reliable D call. V gave up 5 bases and J gave up 5 bases, with 5 bases separating them. The CDR3 loop spans 11 amino acids. Germline assignment: CDR1 SEHNR and CDR2 FQNEAQ (reference sequence). The chain's CDR3 is CASSVEDTQYF. In nucleotides, the CDR3 is TGTGCCAGCAGCGTAGAAGATACGCAGTATTTT. Filled out from reference TRBV7-9 and TRBJ2-3, the complete variable domain reads DTGVSQNPRHKITKRGQNVTFRCDPISEHNRLYWYRQTLGQGPEFLTYFQNEAQLEKSRLLSDRFSAERPKGSFSTLEIQRTEQGDSAMYLCASSVEDTQYFGPGTRLTVL.

The V and J genes are TRBV5-1 and TRBJ2-1; D possibly uses TRBD1 or TRBD2 (6 bases each). CDR3 length: 18 residues. V lost 1 base and J lost 2, with 19 bases in between. CDR1 and CDR2 from the germline V gene are SGHRS and YFSETQ. The CDR3 DNA follows: TGCGCCAGCAGCTTGTATGGGGGGCCTCAAAGCGCCTACAATGAGCAGTTCTTC. Translation gives CASSLYGGPQSAYNEQFF.

The chain is built from TRBV6-5 and TRBJ2-3, with unresolved D. This CDR3 spans 16 amino acids. CDR1 is MNHEY, CDR2 SVGAGI, per germline. V shed 0 bases and J shed 2 bases, with 12 bases lying between them. The CDR3 coding sequence is TGTGCCAGCAGTTACTCAGTAGCCCAGAACACAGATACGCAGTATTTT. Translating it yields CASSYSVAQNTDTQYF.

The rearrangement links TRBV7-9 to TRBJ2-1; D perhaps matches TRBD2 (5 bases). V gave up 5 bases and J gave up 3 bases, with 17 bases separating them. This CDR3 has 16 residues. Looked up from germline, CDR1 is SEHNR and CDR2 is FQNEAQ (reference sequence). CDR3 sequence reads: CASSIVSGWDYNEQFF. The DNA of the CDR3 is TGTGCCAGCAGCATAGTTTCGGGGTGGGACTACAATGAGCAGTTCTTC.

The rearrangement uses TRBV6-6 and TRBJ1-2, with D possibly TRBD1 on 5 matching bases. V was trimmed by 10 bases and J by 4 bases, leaving 10 bases between them. From germline, CDR1 is MNHNY and CDR2 SVGAGI (reference sequence). This CDR3 has 11 amino acids. For the CDR3, the DNA is TGTGCCATTATGGGGACCTATGGCTACACCTTC. Translated: CAIMGTYGYTF.

The chain is built from TRBV7-9 and TRBJ2-3; a possible D gene is TRBD2 (5 bases). CDR3 length: 13 residues. In germline, CDR1 is SEHNR, CDR2 FQNEAQ (reference sequence). In DNA form, the CDR3 reads TGTTCGGTGGGCGACACCAGCGGTGATACGCAGTATTTT. This codes for CSVGDTSGDTQYF.

Turning to this clone: Other nucleotide sequences from this sample produce the same CDR3. The gene calls are TRBV18 and TRBJ1-3; TRBD1 matches at 8 bases. The V and J ends lost 3 bases and 2 bases, in that order; junction bases with no gene match: 0. Germline V lookup: CDR1 KGHSH, CDR2 LQKENI. CDR3 size: 14 residues. The CDR3 bases are TGTGCCAGCTCACCGGACAGGGCTGGAAACACCATATATTTT. It codes for CASSPDRAGNTIYF.

Note on this clone: Other DNA sequences in this specimen translate into the identical CDR3. The chain's CDR3 is CASSPRTENTGELFF. As DNA, the CDR3 is TGCGCCAGCAGTCCTAGGACAGAGAACACCGGGGAGCTGTTTTTT. The J gene is TRBJ2-2, the V gene TRBV5-1; D is possibly TRBD1 (6 bases). Germline-derived CDR1 and CDR2 are SGHRS and YFSETQ. This CDR3 is 15 amino acids long. V was cut by 5 bases and J by 1 base, with 12 bases left in between.